This T cell receptor beta chain stems from a study of early T cells in non-severe SARS-CoV-2 infection. The overall study: Sequenced bulk RNA came from whole blood that was unsorted, and chains were unpaired.

This clonotype was detected a few times. V lost 4 bases, J lost 7 bases, and 11 bases lay in between. The CDR3 sequence is 13 residues long. The germline CDR1 and CDR2 sequences are WSHSY and SAAADI. MiXCR was run by TCRdb on the 5' RACE reads, yielding one entry per CDR3 protein. The data contain more than 35,000 distinct CDR3 sequences, under 5% of them singletons. The chain joins TRBV10-2 to TRBJ2-1; a possible D gene is TRBD1 (5 bases). The sequenced material came from whole blood. The TCR comes from an adult who was a healthcare worker with PCR-confirmed SARS-CoV-2 infection or an uninfected control (not recorded which). CDR3: CASSVDSINEQFF. The CDR3 DNA is TGCGCCAGCAGTGTCGACAGTATAAATGAGCAGTTCTTC.